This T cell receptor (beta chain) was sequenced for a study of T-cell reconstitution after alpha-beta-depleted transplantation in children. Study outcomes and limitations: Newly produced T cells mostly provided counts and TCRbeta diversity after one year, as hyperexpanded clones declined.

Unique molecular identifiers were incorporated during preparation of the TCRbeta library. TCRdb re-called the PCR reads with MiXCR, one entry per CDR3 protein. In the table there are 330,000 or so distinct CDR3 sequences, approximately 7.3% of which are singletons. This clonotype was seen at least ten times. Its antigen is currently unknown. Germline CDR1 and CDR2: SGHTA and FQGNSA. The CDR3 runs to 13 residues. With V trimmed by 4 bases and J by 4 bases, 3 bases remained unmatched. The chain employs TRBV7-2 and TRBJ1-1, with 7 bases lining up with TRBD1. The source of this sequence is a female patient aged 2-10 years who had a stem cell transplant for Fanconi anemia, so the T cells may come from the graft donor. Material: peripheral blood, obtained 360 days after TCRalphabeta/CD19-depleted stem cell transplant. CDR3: CASSWGQITEAFF. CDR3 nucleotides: TGTGCCAGCAGCTGGGGACAGATCACTGAAGCTTTCTTT.